This T cell receptor beta chain was sequenced for a study of control samples from healthy donors and cancer patients. Repertoires were generated with immunoSEQ multiplex PCR, while TCRdb's copy carries only in-frame clones and drops some. The sample holds about 150,000 clones; roughly 94% are singletons and the top ten take approximately 6%. The germline CDR1 and CDR2 sequences are MDHEN and SYDVKM. The V segment lost 6 bases and the J segment 8 bases; nucleotides outside the gene matches: 10. This CDR3 has 14 residues. This chain links TRBV28 with TRBJ1-2, with 9 bases lining up with TRBD1. The specimen was blood. The receptor comes from a man between 35 and 55 years old in good health. The CDR3 DNA follows: TGTGCCAGCAGGACCGGGACAGGGTTGTGGGGCTACACCTTC. Translated: CASRTGTGLWGYTF.